Listed below are T cell receptor beta chains from one sample, sequenced in a study of T cell responses to AZD1222 COVID-19 vaccine. Produced via immunoSEQ multiplex PCR; TCRdb's table is partial and in-frame only. The table lists about 200,000 clones, 85% to 95% of them singletons, with approximately 1.4% in the top ten. Source: peripheral blood, taken on day 0 of AZD1222 vaccination. The receptors shown here come from an adult in good health. Each CDR3 is given with its conserved first and last residue. D genes are given only for firm matches. Size is stated for part of the rows, as once, few or many counts, or as a class when the clone is expanded.

clone size: NA
CDR3 length: 14
V gene: TRBV20-1
D gene: NA
J gene: TRBJ2-2
CDR3 protein: CSASEQTNTGELFF
CDR3 DNA: TGCAGTGCTAGTGAACAGACAAACACCGGGGAGCTGTTTTTT

clone size: NA
CDR3 length: 14
V gene: TRBV19
D gene: NA
J gene: TRBJ1-1
CDR3 protein: CASTSYREGNGAFF
CDR3 DNA: TGTGCCAGTACTTCATACAGGGAAGGGAACGGAGCTTTCTTT

clone size: few
CDR3 length: 13
V gene: TRBV12-3/TRBV12-4
D gene: NA
J gene: TRBJ1-5
CDR3 protein: CASSLGRNQPQHF
CDR3 DNA: TGTGCCAGCAGTTTGGGACGGAATCAGCCCCAGCATTTT

clone size: NA
CDR3 length: 15
V gene: TRBV4-3
D gene: TRBD1
J gene: TRBJ2-5
CDR3 protein: CASGYGQGGGETQYF
CDR3 DNA: TGCGCCAGTGGATATGGACAGGGAGGAGGAGAGACCCAGTACTTC

clone size: NA
CDR3 length: 15
V gene: TRBV5-5
D gene: NA
J gene: TRBJ2-2
CDR3 protein: CASSLGQGNTGELFF
CDR3 DNA: TGTGCCAGCAGCTTGGGTCAGGGGAACACCGGGGAGCTGTTTTTT

clone size: NA
CDR3 length: 13
V gene: TRBV10-3
D gene: NA
J gene: TRBJ2-7
CDR3 protein: CASLAGNTYEQYF
CDR3 DNA: TGTGCCAGCCTCGCGGGAAATACCTACGAGCAGTACTTC

clone size: NA
CDR3 length: 12
V gene: TRBV12-3/TRBV12-4
D gene: NA
J gene: TRBJ1-1
CDR3 protein: CASSPLNTEAFF
CDR3 DNA: TGTGCCAGCAGCCCTTTGAACACTGAAGCTTTCTTT

clone size: NA
CDR3 length: 14
V gene: TRBV19
D gene: TRBD1
J gene: TRBJ1-5
CDR3 protein: CASRPTGINQPQHF
CDR3 DNA: TGTGCCAGTAGACCGACAGGGATTAATCAGCCCCAGCATTTT

clone size: NA
CDR3 length: 11
V gene: TRBV11-2
D gene: NA
J gene: TRBJ1-1
CDR3 protein: CASSFGTEAFF
CDR3 DNA: TGTGCCAGCAGCTTTGGCACCGAAGCTTTCTTT

clone size: NA
CDR3 length: 12
V gene: TRBV29-1
D gene: NA
J gene: TRBJ1-1
CDR3 protein: CSVRDPGGRAFF
CDR3 DNA: TGCAGCGTTCGGGACCCCGGGGGTCGAGCTTTCTTT

clone size: once
CDR3 length: 16
V gene: TRBV13
D gene: NA
J gene: TRBJ1-2
CDR3 protein: CASSLGSVPSGYGYTF
CDR3 DNA: TGTGCCAGCAGCTTAGGCAGCGTCCCCAGCGGCTATGGCTACACCTTC

clone size: NA
CDR3 length: 13
V gene: TRBV5-1
D gene: NA
J gene: TRBJ2-3
CDR3 protein: CASSFGDTDTQYF
CDR3 DNA: TGCGCCAGCAGTTTTGGCGACACAGATACGCAGTATTTT

clone size: NA
CDR3 length: 18
V gene: TRBV11-2
D gene: TRBD2
J gene: TRBJ2-3
CDR3 protein: CASSLGVSSGVGTDTQYF
CDR3 DNA: TGTGCCAGCAGCTTAGGGGTCTCTAGCGGGGTGGGCACAGATACGCAGTATTTT

clone size: NA
CDR3 length: 16
V gene: TRBV28
D gene: TRBD2
J gene: TRBJ2-1
CDR3 protein: CASSSGTSGGYNEQFF
CDR3 DNA: TGTGCCAGCAGTTCTGGGACTAGCGGGGGTTACAATGAGCAGTTCTTC

clone size: NA
CDR3 length: 13
V gene: TRBV24-1
D gene: NA
J gene: TRBJ1-5
CDR3 protein: CATSPRGNQPQHF
CDR3 DNA: TGTGCCACCAGTCCACGGGGCAATCAGCCCCAGCATTTT

clone size: NA
CDR3 length: 14
V gene: TRBV19
D gene: NA
J gene: TRBJ1-1
CDR3 protein: CASSIVRGNTEAFF
CDR3 DNA: TGTGCCAGTAGTATAGTCAGGGGGAACACTGAAGCTTTCTTT

clone size: NA
CDR3 length: 14
V gene: TRBV27
D gene: NA
J gene: TRBJ2-2
CDR3 protein: CASRNQQVPGELFF
CDR3 DNA: TGTGCCAGCAGGAACCAACAGGTGCCCGGGGAGCTGTTTTTT

clone size: few
CDR3 length: 14
V gene: TRBV18
D gene: NA
J gene: TRBJ1-1
CDR3 protein: CASSPQGGFTEAFF
CDR3 DNA: TGTGCCAGCTCACCACAGGGAGGGTTCACTGAAGCTTTCTTT

clone size: NA
CDR3 length: 15
V gene: TRBV2
D gene: NA
J gene: TRBJ1-2
CDR3 protein: CASSEALGPLYGYTF
CDR3 DNA: TGTGCCAGCAGTGAAGCGCTTGGGCCTCTATATGGCTACACCTTC

clone size: few
CDR3 length: 13
V gene: TRBV5-1
D gene: NA
J gene: TRBJ2-7
CDR3 protein: CASRQGNSYEQYF
CDR3 DNA: TGCGCCAGCAGACAGGGTAACAGCTACGAGCAGTACTTC

clone size: NA
CDR3 length: 13
V gene: TRBV29-1
D gene: NA
J gene: TRBJ1-2
CDR3 protein: CSVEVLPEYGYTF
CDR3 DNA: TGCAGCGTTGAAGTACTTCCCGAGTATGGCTACACCTTC

clone size: NA
CDR3 length: 17
V gene: TRBV9
D gene: TRBD1
J gene: TRBJ2-4
CDR3 protein: CASSGPRQGVAKNIQYF
CDR3 DNA: TGTGCCAGCAGCGGTCCTCGACAGGGGGTAGCCAAAAACATTCAGTACTTC

clone size: NA
CDR3 length: 20
V gene: TRBV14
D gene: TRBD2
J gene: TRBJ2-1
CDR3 protein: CASSQDRASGGTFSYNEQFF
CDR3 DNA: TGTGCCAGCAGCCAAGATCGTGCTAGCGGGGGGACATTCTCCTACAATGAGCAGTTCTTC

clone size: NA
CDR3 length: 16
V gene: TRBV5-1
D gene: NA
J gene: TRBJ2-1
CDR3 protein: CASSGGLLSSYNEQFF
CDR3 DNA: TGCGCCAGCAGCGGGGGACTCCTTAGCTCCTACAATGAGCAGTTCTTC

clone size: NA
CDR3 length: 16
V gene: TRBV14
D gene: TRBD1
J gene: TRBJ1-1
CDR3 protein: CASSHIDRGQRPEAFF
CDR3 DNA: TGTGCCAGCAGCCACATTGACAGGGGGCAAAGGCCTGAAGCTTTCTTT

clone size: NA
CDR3 length: 16
V gene: TRBV5-1
D gene: TRBD2
J gene: TRBJ2-1
CDR3 protein: CASSSRTSGSYNEQFF
CDR3 DNA: TGCGCCAGCAGCTCCAGGACTAGCGGATCCTACAATGAGCAGTTCTTC

clone size: NA
CDR3 length: 17
V gene: TRBV10-3
D gene: TRBD1
J gene: TRBJ2-3
CDR3 protein: CAISEIGQGIGTDTQYF
CDR3 DNA: TGTGCCATCAGTGAGATCGGACAGGGGATAGGCACAGATACGCAGTATTTT

clone size: NA
CDR3 length: 12
V gene: TRBV6-2/TRBV6-3
D gene: NA
J gene: TRBJ1-4
CDR3 protein: CASSSSGDILFF
CDR3 DNA: TGTGCCAGCAGCTCTTCAGGGGACATCTTGTTTTTT

clone size: NA
CDR3 length: 14
V gene: TRBV6-2/TRBV6-3
D gene: NA
J gene: TRBJ1-5
CDR3 protein: CASRRNSGIQPQHF
CDR3 DNA: TGTGCCAGCCGCCGAAACTCAGGGATTCAGCCCCAGCATTTT

clone size: NA
CDR3 length: 16
V gene: TRBV21-1
D gene: NA
J gene: TRBJ2-1
CDR3 protein: CASSPWDLNSYNEQFF
CDR3 DNA: TGTGCCAGCAGCCCCTGGGACCTGAACTCCTACAATGAGCAGTTCTTC

clone size: NA
CDR3 length: 14
V gene: TRBV27
D gene: NA
J gene: TRBJ1-1
CDR3 protein: CASSPRGWNTEAFF
CDR3 DNA: TGTGCCAGCAGTCCAAGGGGGTGGAACACTGAAGCTTTCTTT

clone size: NA
CDR3 length: 14
V gene: TRBV18
D gene: TRBD1
J gene: TRBJ1-1
CDR3 protein: CASSPRQGRAEAFF
CDR3 DNA: TGTGCCAGCTCACCTCGACAGGGGAGGGCTGAAGCTTTCTTT

clone size: NA
CDR3 length: 15
V gene: TRBV7-9
D gene: TRBD2
J gene: TRBJ2-5
CDR3 protein: CASSFGSGGKETQYF
CDR3 DNA: TGTGCCAGCAGCTTTGGTAGCGGGGGTAAAGAGACCCAGTACTTC

clone size: NA
CDR3 length: 13
V gene: TRBV6-5
D gene: TRBD2
J gene: TRBJ2-7
CDR3 protein: CASSRDYYYEQYF
CDR3 DNA: TGTGCCAGCAGTCGGGACTATTACTACGAGCAGTACTTC

clone size: NA
CDR3 length: 12
V gene: TRBV9
D gene: NA
J gene: TRBJ1-2
CDR3 protein: CASSLSNYGYTF
CDR3 DNA: TGTGCCAGCAGCCTTTCGAACTATGGCTACACCTTC

clone size: NA
CDR3 length: 16
V gene: TRBV5-4
D gene: TRBD1
J gene: TRBJ1-3
CDR3 protein: CASSLAGGSSGNTIYF
CDR3 DNA: TGTGCCAGCAGCTTGGCAGGGGGAAGCTCTGGAAACACCATATATTTT

clone size: NA
CDR3 length: 14
V gene: TRBV25-1
D gene: TRBD1
J gene: TRBJ1-6
CDR3 protein: CASRGPQGGRPLHF
CDR3 DNA: TGTGCCAGCAGGGGACCCCAGGGGGGTCGGCCCCTCCACTTT

clone size: NA
CDR3 length: 12
V gene: TRBV9
D gene: NA
J gene: TRBJ1-4
CDR3 protein: CASSAGGEKLFF
CDR3 DNA: TGTGCCAGCAGCGCCGGTGGTGAAAAACTGTTTTTT

clone size: NA
CDR3 length: 12
V gene: TRBV10-1
D gene: NA
J gene: TRBJ1-2
CDR3 protein: CARRRGGYGYTF
CDR3 DNA: TGCGCCAGAAGACGGGGGGGCTATGGCTACACCTTC

clone size: NA
CDR3 length: 16
V gene: TRBV4-3
D gene: NA
J gene: TRBJ1-4
CDR3 protein: CASSQPRWQGREKLFF
CDR3 DNA: TGCGCCAGCAGCCAACCTAGGTGGCAGGGACGTGAAAAACTGTTTTTT

clone size: NA
CDR3 length: 14
V gene: TRBV6-5
D gene: NA
J gene: TRBJ1-5
CDR3 protein: CASSYSFREQPQHF
CDR3 DNA: TGTGCCAGCAGTTACTCTTTCAGGGAGCAGCCCCAGCATTTT

clone size: NA
CDR3 length: 14
V gene: TRBV5-6
D gene: TRBD2
J gene: TRBJ2-1
CDR3 protein: CASSSAGGYNEQFF
CDR3 DNA: TGTGCCAGCAGCTCAGCGGGGGGTTACAATGAGCAGTTCTTC

clone size: NA
CDR3 length: 14
V gene: TRBV2
D gene: NA
J gene: TRBJ1-1
CDR3 protein: CASSLGQSNTEAFF
CDR3 DNA: TGTGCCAGCAGTCTAGGACAGTCGAACACTGAAGCTTTCTTT

clone size: NA
CDR3 length: 14
V gene: TRBV5-5
D gene: NA
J gene: TRBJ1-4
CDR3 protein: CASSWPGGDEKLFF
CDR3 DNA: TGTGCCAGCAGCTGGCCGGGCGGCGATGAAAAACTGTTTTTT

clone size: once
CDR3 length: 15
V gene: TRBV2
D gene: NA
J gene: TRBJ1-4
CDR3 protein: CASSEARDLLSELFF
CDR3 DNA: TGTGCCAGCAGTGAAGCCAGGGATCTGCTATCGGAACTGTTTTTT

clone size: NA
CDR3 length: 19
V gene: TRBV28
D gene: NA
J gene: TRBJ1-3
CDR3 protein: CASSSPANSINYSGNTIYF
CDR3 DNA: TGTGCCAGCAGTTCTCCAGCTAACAGCATTAACTATTCTGGAAACACCATATATTTT

clone size: NA
CDR3 length: 13
V gene: TRBV5-1
D gene: NA
J gene: TRBJ1-2
CDR3 protein: CASSYGRLYGYTF
CDR3 DNA: TGCGCCAGCAGCTACGGACGGCTCTATGGCTACACCTTC

clone size: NA
CDR3 length: 15
V gene: TRBV3-1/TRBV3-2
D gene: TRBD1
J gene: TRBJ1-3
CDR3 protein: CASSQTGVGGNTIYF
CDR3 DNA: TGTGCCAGCAGCCAAACAGGGGTAGGGGGAAACACCATATATTTT